The 17 T cell receptor beta chains given below trace back to one sample, sequenced in a study of blood T cell repertoires in COVID-19. Libraries were prepared by immunoSEQ multiplex PCR; TCRdb keeps only in-frame clonotypes and omits some of them. The table has about 67,000 clones, less than 90% seen once. The sequencing sample was made of peripheral blood. All receptors derive from a middle-aged man with active COVID-19.

V usage is TRBV4-1 and J usage is TRBJ2-3; 9 bases match TRBD2. The CDR3 contains 19 residues. Germline V gene lookup returns CDR1 MGHRA and CDR2 YSYEKL. V lost 6 bases, J lost 0 bases, and 16 bases stayed unmatched. The CDR3 spells CASSLRGVEREVSTDTQYF. For the CDR3, the DNA is TGCGCCAGCAGTCTACGGGGCGTTGAGCGGGAGGTTAGCACAGATACGCAGTATTTT.

This chain joins TRBV10-3 and TRBJ2-6; D might be TRBD2 (5 bases). The CDR3 sequence is 16 residues long. Deletions cut 3 bases from V and 2 bases from J, with 11 bases between. CDR1 ENHRY and CDR2 SYGVKD come from the germline V gene. In DNA form, the CDR3 reads TGTGCCATCAGTGACTCTCGGGGTACTGGGGCCAACGTCCTGACTTTC. The encoded protein is CAISDSRGTGANVLTF.

The chain joins TRBV28 to TRBJ1-5; D might be TRBD1 (6 bases). The CDR3 has 19 residues. Germline CDR1 is MDHEN and CDR2 is SYDVKM. V was clipped by 4 bases and J by 0 bases, with 22 bases between them. Here the CDR3 reads CASSSRLGTRSYSNQPQHF. CDR3 sequence (DNA): TGTGCCAGCAGTTCCCGCCTCGGGACAAGGAGTTATAGCAATCAGCCCCAGCATTTT.

The chain has TRBV4-1 and TRBJ1-6; 9 nucleotides line up with TRBD1. Germline trimming cut 0 bases from V and 9 bases from J; bases unmatched to any gene: 6. The CDR3 loop spans 16 amino acids. CDR1 is MGHRA, CDR2 YSYEKL, per germline. The chain's CDR3 is CASSQEGQGRVSPLHF. As DNA, the CDR3 is TGCGCCAGCAGCCAAGAAGGACAGGGGCGAGTTTCACCCCTCCACTTT.

The chain carries TRBV30 and TRBJ2-1, with D uncertain. Germline lookup yields CDR1 GTSNPN and CDR2 SVGIG (reference sequence). The V end lost 0 bases, the J end lost 3 bases, and 9 bases lay between the germline ends. This CDR3 spans 14 amino acids. This CDR3 reads CAWSVTGYYNEQFF. CDR3 bases: TGTGCCTGGAGTGTAACCGGGTACTACAATGAGCAGTTCTTC.

The chain recombines TRBV29-1 with TRBJ2-7; TRBD1 aligns across 7 bases. The CDR3 consists of 13 residues. In germline, CDR1 is SQVTM, CDR2 ANQGSEA. V was pared by 6 bases and J by 3 bases, with 8 bases of the junction left unmatched. CDR3 nucleotide sequence: TGCAGCGTCAGGGGGTTGCAAGGCTACGAGCAGTACTTC. This codes for CSVRGLQGYEQYF.

This sequence joins TRBV18 and TRBJ2-1; D may be TRBD1 (5 bases). CDR3 length equals 16 residues. V gave up 4 bases and J gave up 2 bases, with 15 bases separating them. The germline CDR1 and CDR2 sequences are KGHSH and LQKENI. The CDR3 loop is CASSLNAGAAYNEQFF. CDR3 DNA: TGTGCCAGCTCACTCAATGCTGGGGCAGCCTACAATGAGCAGTTCTTC.

J is TRBJ2-1 and V is TRBV7-3, with 7 bases lining up with TRBD2. This CDR3 has 15 amino acids. Germline V gene data show CDR1 as SGHTA and CDR2 as FQGTGA. After removal of 3 bases from V and 9 bases from J, the junction contained 11 bases not matched to a gene. CDR3 bases: TGTGCCAGCAGCTTTTCGGGCGGGAGCTCGACTGAGCAGTTCTTC. This gives the protein CASSFSGGSSTEQFF.

The CDR3 loop reads CASSDRVPNTGELFF. The CDR3 nucleotides read TGTGCCAGCAGCGACAGAGTACCGAACACCGGGGAGCTGTTTTTT. V is TRBV7-2 and J is TRBJ2-2; TRBD1 is a possible D gene (5 bases). The CDR3 length is 15 residues. Per germline, CDR1 SGHTA and CDR2 FQGNSA. The V and J ends lost 5 bases and 0 bases respectively, with 10 bases between them. The whole variable domain, filled in from reference TRBV7-2 and TRBJ2-2, reads GAGVSQSPSNKVTEKGKDVELRCDPISGHTALYWYRQSLGQGLEFLIYFQGNSAPDKSGLPSDRFSAERTGGSVSTLTIQRTQQEDSAVYLCASSDRVPNTGELFFGEGSRLTVL.

V gene TRBV6-5 combines with J gene TRBJ2-2, with D maybe TRBD2 (5 bases). From germline, CDR1 is MNHEY and CDR2 SVGAGI. Trimming shortened V by 6 bases and J by 0 bases, and 11 bases separated the two germline ends. The length of the CDR3 is 15 residues. CDR3 amino acids: CASRRTDANTGELFF. The CDR3 DNA reads as TGTGCCAGCAGAAGGACTGACGCGAACACCGGGGAGCTGTTTTTT.

V usage is TRBV6-5 and J usage is TRBJ2-2, with a possible D match to TRBD2 (7 bases). Trimming pared 4 bases from V and 6 bases from J, leaving 18 bases between. Germline CDR1 reads MNHEY; CDR2 reads SVGAGI. The CDR3 consists of 16 residues. The CDR3 reads CASSSKAGAGAGELFF. DNA of the CDR3: TGTGCCAGCAGTTCGAAGGCGGGGGCGGGCGCCGGGGAGCTGTTTTTT.

The chain carries TRBV6-6 and TRBJ1-3; D gene unclear. Trimming removed 7 bases at V and 4 bases at J, with 14 bases between. In germline, CDR1 is MNHNY, CDR2 SVGAGI (reference sequence). The CDR3 length is 14 residues. The CDR3 bases are TGTGCCAGCACCTTTCGGGAGGAAGGAAACACCATATATTTT. Translation: CASTFREEGNTIYF.

This clone is a singleton in its sample. This rearrangement joins TRBV27 to TRBJ2-3; unclear D gene. V was shortened by 3 bases and J by 5 bases, with 21 bases between the two germline ends. The CDR3 runs to 17 residues. Germline CDR1 and CDR2: MNHEY and SMNVEV (reference sequence). The CDR3 region is CASSFSLATARIDTQYF. In DNA, the CDR3 is TGTGCCAGCAGTTTCTCCCTCGCGACCGCTAGGATAGATACGCAGTATTTT.

This clone was seen just once. The chain combines TRBV6-5 with TRBJ1-2, with D maybe TRBD1 (6 bases). Germline CDR1 is MNHEY and CDR2 is SVGAGI. The V end was cut by 10 bases, the J end by 8 bases, with 17 bases between. This CDR3 is built from 12 residues. The CDR3 region is CAIGSRGPGYTF. The CDR3 nucleotides read TGTGCCATCGGAAGCAGGGGCCCCGGCTACACCTTC.

The genes are TRBV7-9 and TRBJ2-2; D call uncertain. Germline CDR1 SEHNR, CDR2 FQNEAQ (reference sequence). Trimming left V 7 bases short and J 6 bases short, with 21 bases between. This CDR3 contains 16 residues. The CDR3: CASTPATSSPPGELFF. CDR3 coding DNA: TGTGCCAGCACCCCCGCGACATCTTCCCCCCCCGGGGAGCTGTTTTTT.

The gene calls are TRBV18 and TRBJ2-1, with TRBD1 matching 7 bases. From germline, CDR1 is KGHSH and CDR2 LQKENI. The CDR3 extends over 15 amino acids. V trimming: 2 bases; J trimming: 4 bases; junction bases outside the gene matches: 5. CDR3 coding DNA: TGTGCCAGCTCACCAGCCGGGACAGTGTACAATGAGCAGTTCTTC. Translating it yields CASSPAGTVYNEQFF.

There are many counts of this clone. The V gene is TRBV5-6, the J gene TRBJ1-2, with D maybe TRBD1 (5 bases). The CDR3 has 15 amino acids. V lost 1 base, J lost 8 bases, and 18 bases lay in between. The germline V gene has CDR1 SGHDT and CDR2 YYEEEE. The CDR3 sequence is CASSLSFRALVGYTF. The CDR3 region has the DNA TGTGCCAGCAGCTTGTCCTTCAGGGCGTTGGTAGGCTACACCTTC.